This T cell receptor (beta chain) appears in the sequencing data of a study of early T cells in non-severe SARS-CoV-2 infection. V shed 7 bases, J shed 6 bases, and the junction held 10 bases outside the gene matches. This CDR3 is built from 16 residues. Individual cDNA molecules received unique molecular identifiers. MiXCR was run by TCRdb on the 5' RACE reads, yielding one entry per CDR3 protein. The sample lists 60,000 or so distinct CDR3 sequences; 7.5% to 9% were seen once. Only a few counts were recorded for this clonotype. The sequenced sample was whole blood, obtained at baseline. This sequence joins TRBV12-3 or TRBV12-4 and TRBJ2-3; 13 bases match TRBD2. The origin of this receptor is an adult who was a healthcare worker with PCR-confirmed SARS-CoV-2 infection or an uninfected control (not recorded which). The CDR3 here is CASNLGTSGVSDTQYF. Here the CDR3 DNA reads TGTGCCAGCAACCTCGGGACTAGCGGGGTCAGCGATACGCAGTATTTT.